The 6 T cell receptor beta chains presented below share a single source sample, sequenced in a study of CD8 T cells in ankylosing spondylitis. Each CDR3 protein gets one entry after TCRdb re-called the 5' RACE reads with MiXCR. The table shows under 150,000 distinct CDR3 sequences, with 8% to 9% occurring only once. The material sequenced was synovial fluid, either unsorted or a sorted T cell fraction (not recorded which). These receptors were obtained from a male donor with ankylosing spondylitis.

The V gene is TRBV15, the J gene TRBJ2-3; TRBD1 aligns across 7 bases. CDR1 is LNHNV, CDR2 YYDKDF, per germline (reference sequence). V shed 0 bases, J shed 0 bases, and the junction held 3 bases outside the gene matches. This CDR3 is 16 amino acids long. The CDR3 DNA reads TGTGCCACCAGCAGAGATCCAGGGGGTAGCACAGATACGCAGTATTTT. It yields the protein CATSRDPGGSTDTQYF.

Ten or more counts support this clonotype. The J gene is TRBJ2-1, the V gene TRBV5-1; 13 bases map to TRBD2. The J segment lost 4 bases and the V segment lost 0 bases, leaving 4 bases of the junction unmatched. Germline V gives CDR1 SGHRS, CDR2 YFSETQ. The CDR3 covers 17 residues. The CDR3 loop is CASSLGLAGGQYNEQFF. CDR3 DNA sequence: TGCGCCAGCAGCTTGGGACTAGCGGGGGGCCAATACAATGAGCAGTTCTTC.

This clonotype has at least ten counts. The V call is TRBV4-2, the J call TRBJ1-5; D remains ambiguous. This CDR3 has 13 residues. Looked up from germline, CDR1 is LGHNA and CDR2 is YNFKEQ. Trimming took off 4 bases at V and 8 bases at J, with 12 bases between the two ends. The CDR3 sequence: CASSLSGREPQHF. Here the CDR3 DNA reads TGTGCCAGCAGCCTGTCGGGGAGGGAGCCCCAGCATTTT.

The chain is built from TRBV2 and TRBJ2-7; 8 positions match TRBD2. Germline lookup yields CDR1 SNHLY and CDR2 FYNNEI. This CDR3 spans 15 amino acids. With V trimmed by 4 bases and J by 6 bases, 11 bases remained unmatched. CDR3 sequence: CASSVGAGDPGEQYF. DNA for the CDR3: TGTGCCAGCAGTGTAGGAGCGGGAGATCCGGGCGAGCAGTACTTC.

This clonotype was counted at least ten times. J is TRBJ2-4 and V is TRBV20-1; 9 bases align to TRBD2. V lost 5 bases, J lost 0 bases, and 2 bases stayed unmatched. Germline V gene sequence: CDR1 DFQATT, CDR2 SNEGSKA (reference sequence). The CDR3 has 14 amino acids. CDR3: CSALSGRAKNIQYF. The CDR3 bases are TGCAGTGCTCTTAGCGGGAGAGCCAAAAACATTCAGTACTTC.

This clonotype was detected many times. V and J are TRBV4-2 and TRBJ2-4; tentative D call: TRBD2 (6 bases). Germline CDR1 reads LGHNA; CDR2 reads YNFKEQ. The CDR3 is 15 amino acids. Trimming shortened V by 0 bases and J by 15 bases, and 21 bases separated the two germline ends. The CDR3 region is CASSQDRRMSSVRYF. In DNA form, the CDR3 reads TGTGCCAGCAGCCAAGATAGAAGAATGTCTAGCGTTCGGTACTTC.